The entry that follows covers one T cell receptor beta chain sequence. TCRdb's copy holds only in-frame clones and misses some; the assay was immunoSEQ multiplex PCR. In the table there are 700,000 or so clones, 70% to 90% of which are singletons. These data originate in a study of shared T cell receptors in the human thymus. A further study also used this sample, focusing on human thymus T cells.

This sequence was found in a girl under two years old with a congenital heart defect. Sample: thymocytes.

CDR3 DNA: TGTGCCAGCAGCCGCTTAGGGGCAGGGACTATCACTTATGATCGGCCCCAGCATTTT. Amino acid sequence: CASSRLGAGTITYDRPQHF. The gene calls are TRBV28 and TRBJ1-5; possibly TRBD1 for D (5 bases). Germline-derived CDR1 and CDR2 are MDHEN and SYDVKM. The CDR3 is 19 amino acids. With 6 bases removed from V and 9 bases from J, the gap between germline ends came to 33 bases.